The 30 T cell receptor beta chains given below trace back to one sample, sequenced in a study of blood T cell repertoires in COVID-19. The method was immunoSEQ multiplex PCR; TCRdb's version includes in-frame clones alone and lacks a portion of them. Among 390,000 or so clones, around 89% were seen once, and the ten largest hold 5% to 8.5%. The sequenced sample consisted of peripheral blood. Receptor source: a man aged 18 to 30 with active or convalescent COVID-19.

The chain recombines TRBV27 with TRBJ2-7, with TRBD2 matching 10 bases. This CDR3 spans 16 amino acids. Germline-derived CDR1 and CDR2 are MNHEY and SMNVEV (reference sequence). V shed 5 bases, J shed 2 bases, and the junction held 9 bases outside the gene matches. The CDR3 DNA is TGTGCCAGCAGTATCAGCGGACTAGCGGTTACCTACGAGCAGTACTTC. Protein sequence: CASSISGLAVTYEQYF.

The DNA for the CDR3 is TGTGCCAGCCAACGGGGATGGAACACTGAAGCTTTCTTT. This gives the protein CASQRGWNTEAFF. The chain recombines TRBV27 with TRBJ1-1; D gene ambiguous. The CDR3 runs to 13 residues. Deletions cut 8 bases from V and 1 base from J, with 11 bases between. Per the germline V gene, CDR1 is MNHEY and CDR2 is SMNVEV (reference sequence).

The chain combines TRBV3-1 (or the pseudogene TRBV3-2) with TRBJ1-4; unclear D gene. V was shortened by 1 base and J by 10 bases, with 7 bases between the two germline ends. This CDR3 has 12 residues. Germline values: CDR1 LGHDT, CDR2 YNNKEL (reference sequence). DNA of the CDR3: TGTGCCAGCAGCCAAGTTACCAGAAAACTGTTTTTT. As protein: CASSQVTRKLFF.

The gene calls are TRBV5-1 and TRBJ2-2, with D possibly matching TRBD2 (6 bases). V shed 1 base and J shed 4 bases, with 17 bases lying between them. This CDR3 has 17 amino acids. The V gene's germline CDR1 is SGHRS and CDR2 YFSETQ. The chain's CDR3 is CASSLFVAGRGTGELFF. The CDR3 nucleotides are TGCGCCAGCAGCTTGTTTGTCGCGGGAAGAGGCACCGGGGAGCTGTTTTTT. The full variable domain, in which reference TRBV5-1 and TRBJ2-2 provide the parts outside the CDR3, is KAGVTQTPRYLIKTRGQQVTLSCSPISGHRSVSWYQQTPGQGLQFLFEYFSETQRNKGNFPGRFSGRQFSNSRSEMNVSTLELGDSALYLCASSLFVAGRGTGELFFGEGSRLTVL.

The chain combines TRBV6-2 or TRBV6-3 with TRBJ2-7, with a possible D match to TRBD1 (6 bases). The CDR3 totals 14 residues. Germline V gene lookup returns CDR1 MNHEY and CDR2 SVGEGT. V was pared by 2 bases and J by 6 bases, with 14 bases between. CDR3 amino acids: CASSYGLGGSEQYF. CDR3 DNA: TGTGCCAGCAGTTACGGTCTAGGGGGTTCCGAGCAGTACTTC.

The rearrangement uses TRBV6-2 or TRBV6-3 and TRBJ1-5, with D possibly TRBD1 on 6 matching bases. The CDR3 extends over 14 amino acids. V gave up 5 bases and J gave up 1 base, with 9 bases separating them. Germline V gives CDR1 MNHEY, CDR2 SVGEGT. CDR3 sequence: CASSQQGSNQPQHF. The CDR3, as DNA: TGTGCCAGCAGTCAACAGGGAAGCAATCAGCCCCAGCATTTT.

DNA for the CDR3: TGCGCGAGCGGGGCTAGCGGGGCCACCGGGGAGCTGTTTTTT. This codes for CASGASGATGELFF. The rearrangement joins TRBV5-1 to TRBJ2-2; 9 bases line up with TRBD2. The V gene's germline CDR1 is SGHRS and CDR2 YFSETQ. The CDR3 is 14 amino acids.

The genes are TRBV3-1 (or the pseudogene TRBV3-2) and TRBJ2-5, with a weak D call TRBD2 (6 bases). The CDR3 contains 12 residues. V dropped 6 bases and J dropped 4 bases, with 9 bases sitting between them. Germline V gives CDR1 LGHDT, CDR2 YNNKEL (reference sequence). Here the CDR3 DNA reads TGTGCCAGCAGGGAGGGTGGAGAGACCCAGTACTTC. Translation gives CASREGGETQYF.

This chain links TRBV28 with TRBJ1-5, with 7 bases fitting TRBD1. Germline V gives CDR1 MDHEN, CDR2 SYDVKM. The CDR3 totals 14 residues. Losses at the gene ends were 7 bases for V and 8 bases for J; bases not matched to a gene: 11. The CDR3 loop is CASIPRGRVKPQHF. The CDR3 DNA sequence: TGTGCCAGCATTCCGAGGGGGCGAGTTAAGCCCCAGCATTTT.

V gene TRBV7-3 combines with J gene TRBJ1-3; the D is unclear. The CDR3 runs to 14 residues. Germline CDR1 is SGHTA and CDR2 is FQGTGA. V shed 2 bases and J shed 4 bases, with 9 bases lying between them. This chain's CDR3 is CASSLGAGGNTIYF. CDR3 nucleotides: TGTGCCAGCAGCTTAGGAGCCGGGGGAAACACCATATATTTT. Drawing the rest from reference TRBV7-3 and TRBJ1-3, the complete variable domain is GAGVSQTPSNKVTEKGKYVELRCDPISGHTALYWYRQSLGQGPEFLIYFQGTGAADDSGLPNDRFFAVRPEGSVSTLKIQRTERGDSAVYLCASSLGAGGNTIYFGEGSWLTVV.

This chain links TRBV7-2 with TRBJ2-7; TRBD1 agrees at 8 bases. This CDR3 has 13 residues. Germline CDR1 is SGHTA and CDR2 is FQGNSA. With 8 bases clipped from V and 6 bases from J, the junction kept 9 bases outside the gene matches. CDR3 DNA: TGTGCCAGCGGAAGGACAGGGAACGGCGAGCAGTACTTC. It specifies CASGRTGNGEQYF.

For this clone: This same CDR3 is encoded by further DNA sequences in the sample. The genes are TRBV6-2 or TRBV6-3 and TRBJ1-1; a weak D match, TRBD1 (6 bases). CDR1 and CDR2 (germline): MNHEY, SVGEGT. V lost 2 bases and J lost 4, with 8 bases in between. The CDR3 length is 13 residues. CDR3 region: CASSYRGGTEAFF. The CDR3 bases are TGTGCCAGCAGTTACAGGGGGGGCACTGAAGCTTTCTTT.

The gene calls are TRBV6-2 or TRBV6-3 and TRBJ1-2, with TRBD1 matching 9 bases. Germline CDR1 is MNHEY and CDR2 is SVGEGT. This CDR3 region has 14 residues. Trimming took 2 bases from V and 7 from J; bases not matched to a gene: 5. The CDR3, as DNA: TGTGCCAGCAGTTACCGGACAGGGGTCCGTGGCTACACCTTC. It codes for CASSYRTGVRGYTF.

The V gene is TRBV6-5, the J gene TRBJ2-1; TRBD1 agrees at 7 bases. CDR3 length: 15 amino acids. The trim removed 4 bases at V and 6 bases at J, leaving 9 bases unmatched. Looked up from germline, CDR1 is MNHEY and CDR2 is SVGAGI. CDR3 DNA sequence: TGTGCCAGCAGTTCCGGGACAGCGTCTTCCAATGAGCAGTTCTTC. Translated, it gives CASSSGTASSNEQFF.

The V call is TRBV9, the J call TRBJ1-5, with TRBD1 matching 11 bases. With V trimmed by 5 bases and J by 6 bases, 7 bases remained unmatched. CDR1 is SGDLS and CDR2 is YYNGEE in the germline V gene. This CDR3 spans 15 amino acids. The CDR3 spells CASSWTGGWGQPQHF. CDR3 sequence (DNA): TGTGCCAGCAGTTGGACAGGGGGCTGGGGTCAGCCCCAGCATTTT.

The genes are TRBV18 and TRBJ2-5; possible D gene TRBD2, 6 bases. Germline CDR1 is KGHSH and CDR2 is LQKENI. This CDR3 has 12 residues. V lost 2 bases and J lost 5, with 6 bases in between. The CDR3 sequence: CASSPAGETQYF. CDR3 DNA sequence: TGTGCCAGCTCACCAGCGGGGGAGACCCAGTACTTC.

This clone came up once. The CDR3 loop reads CASSVNRGGRETQYF. CDR3 DNA: TGTGCCAGCAGCGTAAACCGCGGGGGTCGAGAGACCCAGTACTTC. The chain carries TRBV9 and TRBJ2-5, with 7 nucleotides matching TRBD2. V lost 1 base and J lost 4; bases outside the gene matches: 7. The CDR3 has 15 residues. Looked up from germline, CDR1 is SGDLS and CDR2 is YYNGEE.

This clone was counted a single time. This chain connects TRBV27 to TRBJ2-2; 10 nucleotides match TRBD2. The CDR3 covers 14 residues. CDR1 MNHEY and CDR2 SMNVEV come from the germline V gene (reference sequence). V was pared by 3 bases and J by 6 bases, with 1 base of the junction left unmatched. In nucleotides, the CDR3 is TGTGCCAGCAGTTTGGGACTAGCGCCCGGGGAGCTGTTTTTT. This sequence encodes CASSLGLAPGELFF.

The chain carries TRBV28 and TRBJ1-2; perhaps TRBD1 as D (6 bases). Germline V gene lookup returns CDR1 MDHEN and CDR2 SYDVKM. The CDR3 has 17 residues. Trimming shortened V by 5 bases and J by 8 bases, and 27 bases separated the two germline ends. The DNA of the CDR3 is TGTGCCAGCAGTCAAACGCCCCTGGTAGACAGGAGACGGGGCTACACCTTC. As protein: CASSQTPLVDRRRGYTF.

The rearrangement joins TRBV6-5 to TRBJ1-4; D not resolved. V gave up 8 bases and J gave up 6 bases, with 16 bases separating them. CDR3 size: 14 residues. Germline CDR1 reads MNHEY; CDR2 reads SVGAGI. In nucleotides, the CDR3 is TGTGCCAGCGGAACGGGAGGCGCTGATGAAAAACTGTTTTTT. Amino acid sequence: CASGTGGADEKLFF.

This chain links TRBV4-2 with TRBJ2-1; 9 positions agree with TRBD1. The germline V gene encodes CDR1 LGHNA and CDR2 YNFKEQ. With V trimmed by 4 bases and J by 6 bases, 10 bases remained unmatched. This CDR3 comprises 16 residues. This CDR3 reads CASSPTGQGVVNEQFF. The DNA for the CDR3 is TGTGCCAGCAGCCCAACGGGACAGGGCGTCGTCAATGAGCAGTTCTTC.

This chain uses TRBV29-1 with TRBJ1-1; D not resolved. The CDR3 is made up of 14 amino acids. Trimming took 4 bases from V and 0 from J, leaving 12 bases between them. The germline CDR1 and CDR2 sequences are SQVTM and ANQGSEA. The CDR3 DNA is TGCAGCGTTGGAGGGCGAATCCTGAACACTGAAGCTTTCTTT. Amino acids: CSVGGRILNTEAFF.

At least ten counts were recorded for this clone. V and J are TRBV4-2 and TRBJ2-3, with D possibly being TRBD2 (6 bases). Germline values: CDR1 LGHNA, CDR2 YNFKEQ. This CDR3 comprises 14 residues. V lost 1 base, J lost 4 bases, and 9 bases lay in between. The CDR3 reads CASSQAGAPDTQYF. The DNA of the CDR3 is TGTGCCAGCAGCCAAGCGGGAGCCCCAGATACGCAGTATTTT.

V usage is TRBV14 and J usage is TRBJ2-3; D remains unclear. Trimming took off 1 base at V and 5 bases at J, with 4 bases between the two ends. CDR1 and CDR2 (germline): SGHDN, FVKESK. The CDR3 is made up of 12 amino acids. The CDR3 region has the DNA TGTGCCAGCAGCCAAGTTAGAGATACGCAGTATTTT. Translating gives CASSQVRDTQYF. The full variable domain, in which reference TRBV14 and TRBJ2-3 provide the parts outside the CDR3, is EAGVTQFPSHSVIEKGQTVTLRCDPISGHDNLYWYRRVMGKEIKFLLHFVKESKQDESGMPNNRFLAERTGGTYSTLKVQPAELEDSGVYFCASSQVRDTQYFGPGTRLTVL.

V is TRBV28 and J is TRBJ2-7; D not resolved. The ends were cut back, 3 bases at V and 2 bases at J, with 5 bases in the middle. Germline V gene sequence: CDR1 MDHEN, CDR2 SYDVKM. This CDR3 comprises 12 residues. The CDR3 nucleotides are TGTGCCAGCAGTTTGCCTACCTACGAGCAGTACTTC. This encodes CASSLPTYEQYF. The entire variable domain, with the rest obtained from reference TRBV28 and TRBJ2-7, is as follows: DVKVTQSSRYLVKRTGEKVFLECVQDMDHENMFWYRQDPGLGLRLIYFSYDVKMKEKGDIPEGYSVSREKKERFSLILESASTNQTSMYLCASSLPTYEQYFGPGTRLTVT.

This chain uses TRBV6-5 with TRBJ1-1; D remains ambiguous. Trimming stripped 0 bases from V and 1 base from J, with 6 bases between. The CDR3 covers 14 residues. Germline-derived CDR1 and CDR2 are MNHEY and SVGAGI. In nucleotides, the CDR3 is TGTGCCAGCAGTTACTCTAACTGGAACACTGAAGCTTTCTTT. Protein: CASSYSNWNTEAFF.

The chain has TRBV10-2 and TRBJ2-7; no firm D call. Trimming stripped 4 bases from V and 2 bases from J, with 12 bases between. CDR1 is WSHSY and CDR2 is SAAADI in the germline V gene. The CDR3 has 14 residues. DNA of the CDR3: TGCGCCAGCAGTGTGTCAAAAGCTACCTACGAGCAGTACTTC. Amino acid sequence: CASSVSKATYEQYF.

J is TRBJ2-7 and V is TRBV27, with 7 bases identical to TRBD2. Germline values: CDR1 MNHEY, CDR2 SMNVEV (reference sequence). The ends lost 3 bases at V and 0 bases at J; junction bases unmatched: 2. This CDR3 has 14 residues. The CDR3 spells CASSFTSASYEQYF. In DNA, the CDR3 is TGTGCCAGCAGTTTCACTAGCGCCTCCTACGAGCAGTACTTC.

The rearrangement uses TRBV28 and TRBJ2-1, with D perhaps TRBD2 (6 bases). The CDR3 contains 16 residues. Germline loops: CDR1 MDHEN, CDR2 SYDVKM. With 6 bases removed from V and 0 bases from J, the gap between germline ends came to 15 bases. This chain's CDR3 is CASSSSGLSSYNEQFF. The CDR3 DNA reads as TGTGCCAGCAGCTCAAGCGGGCTAAGCTCCTACAATGAGCAGTTCTTC.

This clone was observed a handful of times. The rearrangement uses TRBV9 and TRBJ1-5; 7 positions match TRBD1. The germline gives CDR1 SGDLS, CDR2 YYNGEE. Trimming at V came to 3 bases and at J to 4 bases, leaving 1 base not matched to a gene. The CDR3 totals 13 residues. The DNA for the CDR3 is TGTGCCAGCAGCGGGGGACAGAATCAGCCCCAGCATTTT. Translation gives CASSGGQNQPQHF.